These T cell receptor beta chains were read from a single sample in a study of control samples from healthy donors and cancer patients. Produced via immunoSEQ multiplex PCR; TCRdb's table is partial and in-frame only. The data hold tens of thousands of clones, with roughly 89% observed a single time. The sequenced material came from PBMCs. Every receptor here comes from a man aged 40-49 years with colorectal cancer. Both conserved end residues are part of each CDR3. A D gene is named only where the DNA matches it firmly.

D gene	V gene	CDR3 length	J gene	CDR3 protein
.	TRBV6-2/TRBV6-3	11	TRBJ2-1	CASSYTRDQFF
.	TRBV28	16	TRBJ2-2	CASSLLGQELTGELFF
.	TRBV7-3	14	TRBJ2-5	CASSLGAHQETQYF
.	TRBV5-6	12	TRBJ1-4	CASSPGLEKLFF
.	TRBV7-9	15	TRBJ1-1	CASSLVLGGNTEAFF
TRBD2	TRBV5-8	16	TRBJ2-7	CASSLGLAGGNYEQYF
TRBD1	TRBV5-1	17	TRBJ2-2	CASSPNPGQTNTGELFF
.	TRBV3-1/TRBV3-2	11	TRBJ2-1	CASSLTNEQFF
TRBD2	TRBV5-1	16	TRBJ2-7	CASRPREGPAYYEQYF
.	TRBV9	13	TRBJ2-3	CASSVDFADTQYF
.	TRBV9	12	TRBJ1-2	CASSGDNYGYTF
TRBD1	TRBV6-5	13	TRBJ1-1	CASRNTGATEAFF
.	TRBV6-5	13	TRBJ2-5	CASSYSNQRGQYF
.	TRBV7-9	12	TRBJ2-3	CASSFLGDTQYF
.	TRBV6-1	14	TRBJ1-5	CASSDLAGNQPQHF
TRBD2	TRBV10-3	17	TRBJ2-5	CAISEAPLAGGDETQYF
.	TRBV11-3	16	TRBJ2-7	CASSLDPADLSYEQYF
TRBD2	TRBV7-2	17	TRBJ2-5	CASSLALAGGYQETQYF
.	TRBV7-9	15	TRBJ1-4	CASSASDSVGEKLFF
.	TRBV6-6	15	TRBJ2-2	CATQRGVLNTGELFF
TRBD1	TRBV24-1	15	TRBJ2-7	CATSDSGTGPGEQYF
.	TRBV9	14	TRBJ2-7	CASSLGQLGYEQYF
.	TRBV7-3	13	TRBJ1-1	CASSPYEGGGAFF
.	TRBV25-1	12	TRBJ2-1	CASSDRYNEQFF
TRBD1	TRBV24-1	15	TRBJ2-1	CATSDGTVSFNEQFF
.	TRBV5-1	16	TRBJ1-4	CASSTQGLRGNEKLFF
.	TRBV11-2	16	TRBJ2-3	CASSLGPATFADTQYF
.	TRBV5-1	11	TRBJ2-7	CASSSYYEQYF
TRBD1	TRBV24-1	15	TRBJ1-1	CATSDPAGGSTEAFF
TRBD1	TRBV5-1	15	TRBJ1-1	CASSHAGTGVTEAFF
.	TRBV6-5	14	TRBJ1-1	CASSPSTANTEAFF
TRBD1	TRBV6-5	14	TRBJ1-2	CASSYDRGFEGYTF
.	TRBV5-1	13	TRBJ1-1	CASREAVNTEAFF
.	TRBV24-1	13	TRBJ1-5	CATSDHSNQPQHF
.	TRBV7-9	14	TRBJ2-7	CASSSWGGSYEQYF
.	TRBV14	19	TRBJ2-1	CASSQTPWLVAGLYNEQFF
TRBD1	TRBV4-2	17	TRBJ2-6	CASSQDTGGNGANVLTF
.	TRBV7-9	13	TRBJ1-3	CASRRRGENTIYF
.	TRBV12-3/TRBV12-4	12	TRBJ2-1	CASSPSHNEQFF
TRBD1	TRBV11-3	18	TRBJ1-2	CASSRLGQAGTPNYGYTF
.	TRBV6-5	12	TRBJ1-1	CASTGTISEAFF
TRBD1	TRBV27	15	TRBJ2-7	CASSFQNRQGDEQYF
.	TRBV7-2	14	TRBJ1-1	CASSADGMNTEAFF
.	TRBV19	15	TRBJ2-1	CASSIERSSYNEQFF
.	TRBV15	13	TRBJ2-3	CATSRDIADTQYF
.	TRBV10-2	12	TRBJ2-3	CASSESGTVYYF
.	TRBV10-3	15	TRBJ2-7	CAISEEDAISYEQYF
.	TRBV15	15	TRBJ2-1	CATSRASGSINEQFF